The 30 T cell receptor beta chains reported below all come from one sample, sequenced in a study of response to subunit inactivated influenza vaccine. TCRdb re-called the RT-PCR reads through MiXCR, storing one row per CDR3 protein. This sample yields 600,000 to 700,000 distinct CDR3 sequences, of which 14% are seen a single time; around 7.6% belongs to the top ten. Sequences were derived from PBMCs from blood, sampled around two weeks before vaccination. These receptors were obtained from a man between 50 and 59 years old who received an inactivated influenza vaccine.

The rearrangement links TRBV20-1 to TRBJ2-7; 8 bases align to TRBD1. This CDR3 has 13 residues. Germline V lookup: CDR1 DFQATT, CDR2 SNEGSKA (reference sequence). Trimming removed 2 bases from V and 5 bases from J; junction bases left unmatched: 5. The CDR3 DNA is TGCAGTGCTAGACAGGGGGCTTTTGACGAGCAGTACTTC. Amino acid sequence: CSARQGAFDEQYF.

This clonotype was recorded a few times. The V gene is TRBV9, the J gene TRBJ2-7; D is unresolved. CDR3 length: 14 amino acids. Germline-derived CDR1 and CDR2 are SGDLS and YYNGEE. V was pared by 3 bases and J by 7 bases, with 17 bases between. The CDR3 bases are TGTGCCAGCAGCGCAGACATCGGGCGAGGTGAGCAGTACTTC. Translating it yields CASSADIGRGEQYF.

This clonotype came up a few times. The chain employs TRBV19 and TRBJ2-1, with D possibly being TRBD1 (7 bases). The CDR3 covers 18 residues. Deletions cut 4 bases from V and 0 bases from J, with 19 bases between. Germline CDR1 and CDR2: LNHDA and SQIVND (reference sequence). Written as DNA, the CDR3 is TGTGCCAGTAGTACGCGGGACAGAATGACCAGCTCCTACAATGAGCAGTTCTTC. It codes for CASSTRDRMTSSYNEQFF. Full variable domain (rest looked up from reference TRBV19 and TRBJ2-1): DGGITQSPKYLFRKEGQNVTLSCEQNLNHDAMYWYRQDPGQGLRLIYYSQIVNDFQKGDIAEGYSVSREKKESFPLTVTSAQKNPTAFYLCASSTRDRMTSSYNEQFFGPGTRLTVL.

The V and J genes are TRBV7-2 and TRBJ2-1; 11 positions agree with TRBD2. The V gene's germline CDR1 is SGHTA and CDR2 FQGNSA. Trimming took 5 bases from V and 6 from J; bases not matched to a gene: 9. The length of the CDR3 is 16 residues. This CDR3 reads CASSKQTLAGGNEQFF. In DNA form, the CDR3 reads TGTGCCAGCAGCAAACAAACCCTAGCGGGGGGCAATGAGCAGTTCTTC.

The rearrangement joins TRBV24-1 to TRBJ2-1; 7 positions match TRBD1. This CDR3 has 14 amino acids. Trimming at V came to 0 bases and at J to 6 bases, leaving 1 base not matched to a gene. Germline V gene lookup returns CDR1 KGHDR and CDR2 SFDVKD. In DNA form, the CDR3 reads TGTGCCACCAGTGATTTGAGACAGGGCAATGAGCAGTTCTTC. This codes for CATSDLRQGNEQFF.

The chain employs TRBV6-4 and TRBJ1-2, with a possible D match to TRBD1 (5 bases). The germline V gene encodes CDR1 MRHNA and CDR2 SNTAGT. Trimming left V 4 bases short and J 5 bases short, with 20 bases between. The CDR3 consists of 16 residues. This chain's CDR3 is CASSAEGLGPLYGYTF. The CDR3 bases are TGTGCCAGCAGTGCCGAGGGGCTCGGTCCGCTTTATGGCTACACCTTC.

The chain recombines TRBV2 with TRBJ2-2, with D unclear. Germline V gene lookup returns CDR1 SNHLY and CDR2 FYNNEI. The CDR3 consists of 15 residues. V lost 4 bases to trimming and J lost 0 bases, with 9 bases between them. CDR3 nucleotides: TGTGCCAGCAGTGTTCACCTTGCGAACACCGGGGAGCTGTTTTTT. Protein: CASSVHLANTGELFF.

This clonotype has a handful of counts. J is TRBJ2-2 and V is TRBV7-2; D unresolved. V lost 2 bases to trimming and J lost 8 bases, with 6 bases between them. Germline V gives CDR1 SGHTA, CDR2 FQGNSA. This CDR3 comprises 12 residues. The CDR3 coding sequence is TGTGCCAGCAGCTTACCCTTAGGGGAGCTGTTTTTT. Translating gives CASSLPLGELFF.

The V and J genes are TRBV5-1 and TRBJ2-7, with D possibly matching TRBD1 (6 bases). The CDR3 consists of 17 residues. Germline V gene data show CDR1 as SGHRS and CDR2 as YFSETQ. V lost 1 base and J lost 4, with 21 bases in between. This CDR3 is CASSLSFGGRGRYEQYF. DNA for the CDR3: TGCGCCAGCAGCTTGAGCTTTGGTGGCAGGGGCCGATACGAGCAGTACTTC.

The CDR3 loop is CASRGTQGAWNTEAFF. The CDR3 DNA is TGTGCCAGCAGGGGAACGCAGGGGGCTTGGAACACTGAAGCTTTCTTT. The chain couples TRBV12-3 or TRBV12-4 to TRBJ1-1, with 8 bases lining up with TRBD1. This CDR3 spans 16 amino acids. Germline trimming cut 6 bases from V and 1 base from J; bases unmatched to any gene: 10.

This clonotype was counted between two and nine times. This chain uses TRBV27 with TRBJ1-6, with D perhaps TRBD1 (5 bases). V lost 7 bases and J 1 base, leaving 14 bases between the germline ends. Germline lookup yields CDR1 MNHEY and CDR2 SMNVEV (reference sequence). The CDR3 spans 16 residues. CDR3 sequence: CASKTIGESYNSPLHF. The CDR3 bases are TGTGCCAGCAAAACTATAGGGGAGTCCTATAATTCACCCCTCCACTTT.

The rearrangement uses TRBV5-1 and TRBJ1-1, with D possibly TRBD1 on 6 matching bases. Trimming cost V 0 bases and J 7 bases, with 19 bases left between them. CDR1 is SGHRS and CDR2 is YFSETQ in the germline V gene. This CDR3 spans 16 amino acids. The DNA of the CDR3 is TGCGCCAGCAGCTTGGACCCCAACCGGGACATAGATGAAGCTTTCTTT. Its protein is CASSLDPNRDIDEAFF.

This clonotype has a handful of counts. The chain is built from TRBV12-3 or TRBV12-4 and TRBJ1-2; D gene ambiguous. V was trimmed by 6 bases and J by 7 bases, leaving 12 bases between them. The CDR3 spans 12 residues. This CDR3 reads CASSLSVFGYTF. The DNA for the CDR3 is TGTGCCAGCAGCCTTAGTGTATTTGGCTACACCTTC.

This chain uses TRBV7-8 with TRBJ2-4, with TRBD2 matching over 8 bases. Germline values: CDR1 SGHVS, CDR2 FQNEAQ. This CDR3 has 16 residues. V was clipped by 2 bases and J by 4 bases; unmatched bases: 7. CDR3 sequence: CASSLYREGRKNIQYF. CDR3 nucleotide sequence: TGTGCCAGCAGCTTATATCGGGAGGGCCGAAAAAACATTCAGTACTTC.

This clonotype turned up a few times. The chain is built from TRBV5-5 and TRBJ2-7; D is undetermined. Trimming took 4 bases from V and 2 from J, leaving 10 bases between them. This CDR3 has 13 residues. Germline V gene lookup returns CDR1 SGHKS and CDR2 YYEKEE (reference sequence). DNA for the CDR3: TGTGCCAGCAGCCGCCCCCCTACCTACGAGCAGTACTTC. Translating gives CASSRPPTYEQYF.

This clonotype has at least ten counts. This chain uses TRBV5-1 with TRBJ2-1, with TRBD1 as a possible D gene (6 bases). The V gene lost 5 bases and the J gene lost 7 bases, with 10 bases spanning the gap. In germline, CDR1 is SGHRS, CDR2 YFSETQ. There are 12 residues in the CDR3. CDR3 amino acids: CASRPQGNEQFF. The DNA of the CDR3 is TGCGCCAGCAGACCCCAGGGGAATGAGCAGTTCTTC. Full variable domain (rest looked up from reference TRBV5-1 and TRBJ2-1): KAGVTQTPRYLIKTRGQQVTLSCSPISGHRSVSWYQQTPGQGLQFLFEYFSETQRNKGNFPGRFSGRQFSNSRSEMNVSTLELGDSALYLCASRPQGNEQFFGPGTRLTVL.

The V call is TRBV29-1, the J call TRBJ2-3, with TRBD2 identical over 13 bases. Trimming removed 3 bases from V and 11 bases from J; junction bases left unmatched: 5. Germline-derived CDR1 and CDR2 are SQVTM and ANQGSEA. This CDR3 spans 13 amino acids. The CDR3 is CSVDGLAGVKQYF. CDR3 nucleotides: TGCAGCGTTGACGGACTAGCGGGAGTTAAGCAGTATTTT.

The chain carries TRBV4-1 and TRBJ1-1; D call uncertain. Trimming removed 3 bases from V and 3 bases from J, with 14 bases in between. Germline V gene lookup returns CDR1 MGHRA and CDR2 YSYEKL. The length of the CDR3 is 15 residues. CDR3 nucleotide sequence: TGCGCCAGCAGCCAGGGGAGGCTAGGAGACACTGAAGCTTTCTTT. Its protein is CASSQGRLGDTEAFF.

The V gene is TRBV12-3 or TRBV12-4, the J gene TRBJ1-5; TRBD1 is a possible D gene (6 bases). This CDR3 contains 14 residues. V gave up 6 bases and J gave up 6 bases, with 15 bases separating them. The CDR3 reads CASSHGQRGQPQHF. CDR3 sequence (DNA): TGTGCCAGCAGCCACGGACAGAGGGGTCAGCCCCAGCATTTT.

This clonotype was detected many times. This chain uses TRBV7-2 with TRBJ2-7, with D perhaps matching TRBD2 (6 bases). Trimming pared 10 bases from V and 3 bases from J, leaving 16 bases between. CDR3 length: 13 residues. The germline gives CDR1 SGHTA, CDR2 FQGNSA. The CDR3 reads CATRGGARYEQYF. CDR3 sequence (DNA): TGTGCCACAAGGGGCGGGGCCCGCTACGAGCAGTACTTC.

This chain connects TRBV3-1 to TRBJ2-3, with 9 positions matching TRBD2. This CDR3 is built from 17 residues. V lost 4 bases to trimming and J lost 3 bases; unmatched junction nucleotides: 11. From germline, CDR1 is LGHDT and CDR2 YNNKEL (reference sequence). CDR3 region: CASSPILGGGATDTQYF. The CDR3 DNA is TGTGCCAGCAGCCCCATCCTGGGCGGGGGGGCGACAGATACGCAGTATTTT.

This clonotype was seen a handful of times. The junction shows a germline mismatch at one end, possibly a read error. The chain carries TRBV7-2 and TRBJ1-1, with 8 bases fitting TRBD1. The length of the CDR3 is 16 residues. The germline gives CDR1 SGHTA, CDR2 FQGNSA. CDR3 nucleotides: TGTGCCAGCAGATTAGTCCTAACAGGGGGAAACACTGAAGCTTTCTTT. Protein: CASRLVLTGGNTEAFF.

The rearrangement joins TRBV5-6 to TRBJ1-3; tentative D call: TRBD1 (5 bases). Between the trimmed V and J ends, which lost 5 bases and 0 bases, there was a span of 12 bases. The CDR3 has 15 amino acids. Germline V gene lookup returns CDR1 SGHDT and CDR2 YYEEEE. CDR3 protein: CASRPMGGSGNTIYF. In DNA, the CDR3 is TGTGCCAGCAGGCCTATGGGGGGCTCTGGAAACACCATATATTTT.

This clonotype showed up many times. The chain uses TRBV5-1 and TRBJ2-7; TRBD1 aligns across 10 bases. The trim removed 5 bases at V and 3 bases at J, leaving 8 bases unmatched. The CDR3 sequence is 15 residues long. Germline V gives CDR1 SGHRS, CDR2 YFSETQ. CDR3 protein: CASRAGTGVLYEQYF. CDR3 sequence (DNA): TGCGCCAGCAGGGCCGGGACAGGGGTTCTCTACGAGCAGTACTTC.

V usage is TRBV20-1 and J usage is TRBJ2-5; 9 bases agree with TRBD2. CDR1 is DFQATT, CDR2 SNEGSKA, per germline (reference sequence). The CDR3 loop spans 16 amino acids. Germline trimming cut 6 bases from V and 5 bases from J; bases unmatched to any gene: 16. CDR3 sequence (DNA): TGCAGTGCGAACCCACTAGCGGGCAATTCGGAGGAGACCCAGTACTTC. As protein: CSANPLAGNSEETQYF.

This clonotype turned up a few times. V and J are TRBV7-2 and TRBJ2-1; D might be TRBD1 or TRBD2, each matching 6 bases. The length of the CDR3 is 16 residues. Looked up from germline, CDR1 is SGHTA and CDR2 is FQGNSA. Trimming cost V 0 bases and J 0 bases, with 9 bases left between them. CDR3 DNA sequence: TGTGCCAGCAGCTTAGCGGGGGGCCACTCCTACAATGAGCAGTTCTTC. This sequence encodes CASSLAGGHSYNEQFF.

This clonotype was detected only a few times. This chain links TRBV20-1 with TRBJ2-3; 8 bases line up with TRBD2. Germline V gives CDR1 DFQATT, CDR2 SNEGSKA (reference sequence). The CDR3 runs 18 residues. Losses at the gene ends were 5 bases for V and 0 bases for J; bases not matched to a gene: 16. CDR3 bases: TGCAGTGCTCGCCAAGGTGGGAGCGGGAGCCCTAGCACAGATACGCAGTATTTT. Translation: CSARQGGSGSPSTDTQYF.

This clonotype was observed a few times. V is TRBV2 and J is TRBJ2-1; the D call may be TRBD1 or TRBD2 (6 bases each). Germline CDR1 reads SNHLY; CDR2 reads FYNNEI. The germline V and J ends were trimmed by 7 bases and 0 bases, with 13 bases remaining between them. The CDR3 is 15 residues long. As DNA, the CDR3 is TGTGCCAGCATGGTACAGGGAGGCTCCTACAATGAGCAGTTCTTC. Translated: CASMVQGGSYNEQFF.

The chain joins TRBV30 to TRBJ2-5; D may be TRBD2 (6 bases). V lost 2 bases, J lost 5 bases, and 15 bases lay in between. Per the germline V gene, CDR1 is GTSNPN and CDR2 is SVGIG (reference sequence). The CDR3 spans 14 residues. CDR3 region: CAWSKSGVLETQYF. CDR3 nucleotide sequence: TGTGCCTGGAGTAAGTCGGGAGTCCTTGAGACCCAGTACTTC. Full variable domain (missing parts from reference TRBV30 and TRBJ2-5): SQTIHQWPATLVQPVGSPLSLECTVEGTSNPNLYWYRQAAGRGLQLLFYSVGIGQISSEVPQNLSASRPQDRQFILSSKKLLLSDSGFYLCAWSKSGVLETQYFGPGTRLLVL.

This clonotype appeared a few times. The CDR3 DNA is TGTGCCAGCAGATACAGGGCTAGCACAGATACGCAGTATTTT. It translates to CASRYRASTDTQYF. V and J are TRBV7-9 and TRBJ2-3; possibly TRBD1 for D (6 bases). The CDR3 is 14 amino acids. The germline V and J ends were trimmed by 6 bases and 0 bases, with 10 bases remaining between them. Germline V gene data show CDR1 as SEHNR and CDR2 as FQNEAQ (reference sequence). Together with reference TRBV7-9 and TRBJ2-3, the CDR3 gives the full variable domain: DTGVSQNPRHKITKRGQNVTFRCDPISEHNRLYWYRQTLGQGPEFLTYFQNEAQLEKSRLLSDRFSAERPKGSFSTLEIQRTEQGDSAMYLCASRYRASTDTQYFGPGTRLTVL.